The following is a T cell receptor (beta chain) sequence with its context. Its specificity is unknown. This PCR relied on a set of 60 Vbeta primers and 13 Jbeta primers. As processed by the authors: Approximately 10 million shared chains were among approximately 87 million unique TCR beta chains counted in a later analysis. TCRdb keeps only in-frame clones here, not all; method: immunoSEQ multiplex PCR. That table is the source of V, J and clone size, and D and trimming were worked out from the DNA. In the table there are about 110,000 clones, under 85% of which are singletons. The length of the CDR3 is 16 residues. V lost 4 bases, J lost 7 bases, and 12 bases stayed unmatched. Germline lookup yields CDR1 MDHEN and CDR2 SYDVKM. The sample comes from a study of cytomegalovirus exposure and HLA in healthy donors. Whole-study findings and limits: The study had only CMV serostatus as immune exposure information. An ancestry cluster, one associated with Asian ancestry, reportedly showed fewer N-insertions than the approximately 650-donor mean in a later analysis.

The sequenced sample consisted of PBMCs. V and J are TRBV28 and TRBJ2-1; 8 positions agree with TRBD2. This receptor was taken from a man aged 40-49 years in good health and CMV-seronegative. The CDR3 loop reads CASSSLRGGGQNEQFF. The CDR3 DNA follows: TGTGCCAGCAGTTCCCTGCGGGGCGGGGGGCAAAATGAGCAGTTCTTC.